This entry features one TCR beta chain sequence. Its antigen is still unknown. Only in-frame clones appear in the TCRdb table, and some are missing; sequencing was by immunoSEQ multiplex PCR. The sample carries around 74,000 clones, approximately 85% recorded once. The germline V and J ends were trimmed by 7 bases and 8 bases, with 14 bases remaining between them. CDR3 length equals 12 residues. CDR1 is MDHEN and CDR2 is SYDVKM in the germline V gene. This sample is part of a study of OX40 agonist ivuxolimab in advanced cancers. At the level of the study: Administration of intravenous ivuxolimab to patients occurred every 2 weeks at 0.01 to 10 mg/kg. The dose-escalation cohort was over 65% male, with a mean age of 60 years, ranging about 23 to 79. Study results and limitations: There was clonal expansion of CD4+ and CD8+ blood T cells by week 6 at 0.1 to 3.0 mg/kg. Partial responders at 0.1-3.0 mg/kg showed near-lowest clonal expansion.

This rearrangement joins TRBV28 to TRBJ1-1; possible D gene TRBD1, 5 bases. The input for sequencing was CD4+ or CD8+ T cells sorted from blood, taken in a trial of the OX40 agonist ivuxolimab. The sequence derives from an adult with an advanced solid tumor such as melanoma, head and neck, liver or kidney cancer. The CDR3 DNA reads TGTGCCAGCAAAGTTGGGAAGGGGGAAGCTTTCTTT. This sequence encodes CASKVGKGEAFF.